This TCR beta chain was retrieved from a study of blood T cell repertoires in COVID-19. About the study: Sites in the United States, Italy and Spain provided acute and convalescent COVID-19 samples. In each case, the material was cDNA or gDNA derived from T cells, B-cell-depleted T cells, or PBMCs.

Trimming shortened V by 10 bases and J by 5 bases, and 18 bases separated the two germline ends. The germline gives CDR1 ENHRY, CDR2 SYGVKD. This CDR3 is 13 amino acids long. As originally analysed: How many nucleated cells were present was estimated from reference gene primer amplification. Clones were read by immunoSEQ multiplex PCR, and TCRdb kept only the in-frame ones, dropping some. The DNA was the basis for D and trimming; V, J and clone size are from that table. The table shows roughly 84,000 clones, with 80% occurring only once. The sample consisted of peripheral blood. The gene calls are TRBV10-3 and TRBJ2-7; D unclear. The TCR comes from a woman aged 40 to 50 with active or convalescent COVID-19. CDR3 residues: CARSEARSHEQYF. The CDR3 region has the DNA TGTGCCAGAAGTGAGGCCAGATCCCACGAGCAGTACTTC.